Each of the 2 T cell receptor beta chains below was sequenced from the same sample in a study of T cells in Graves' hyperthyroidism and ophthalmopathy. TCR beta CDR3 region amplification was performed from RNA transcripts. HTBI primers were employed in a first-round RT-PCR of the TCR CDR3. TCRdb re-called the multiplex PCR reads through MiXCR, storing one row per CDR3 protein. The data hold fewer than 900,000 distinct CDR3 sequences, with roughly 15% observed a single time. Sample: blood. Receptor source: a man aged 18 to 29 with Graves' hyperthyroidism.

This clonotype was seen a few times. Being one base from a much bigger clone, this may be a read error. The chain is built from TRBV27 and TRBJ2-1; 7 nucleotides agree with TRBD2. Germline V gene lookup returns CDR1 MNHEY and CDR2 SMNVEV (reference sequence). The CDR3 length is 14 residues. Trimming removed 11 bases from V and 2 bases from J; junction bases left unmatched: 9. CDR3 amino acids: CAGKGGSTYNEQFF. The CDR3 DNA reads as TGTGCCGGCAAGGGCGGGAGCACCTACAATGAGCAGTTCTTC.

In this sample, this clonotype turned up a few times. The rearrangement links TRBV19 to TRBJ2-1; D tentatively reads TRBD1 or TRBD2 (6 bases each). The CDR3 contains 15 residues. Deletions cut 6 bases from V and 2 bases from J, with 14 bases between. Germline-derived CDR1 and CDR2 are LNHDA and SQIVND (reference sequence). In nucleotides, the CDR3 is TGTGCCAGTAGCCCTAAGGGGGGCCCCTACAATGAGCAGTTCTTC. Translated: CASSPKGGPYNEQFF.